The present entry profiles one TCR beta chain with its context. Its antigen remains unidentified. Likely unrecorded immune exposures existed in these nominally healthy donors. This specimen comes from a study of cytomegalovirus exposure and HLA in healthy donors. Overall study results and limits: In a later analysis, TCR beta V- and J-gene trimming showed a link to a missense DCLRE1C variant. A list of 150 to 200 TCR beta chains associated with cytomegalovirus was given. Across donors, sequencing depth was assumed by presence/absence analyses to be roughly uniform.

The primer mix had 60 Vbeta and 13 Jbeta primers. Assay: immunoSEQ multiplex PCR; the TCRdb copy retains only in-frame clones and omits some. The sample contains 85,000 to 110,000 clones, roughly three quarters of which appear only once. The sequence came from a woman aged 18-29 years in good health and CMV-seropositive. Sequenced sample: PBMCs.

CDR3 region: CASSLVMGHTQYF. CDR3 bases: TGCGCCAGCAGCTTGGTGATGGGCCATACGCAGTATTTT. The chain has TRBV5-1 and TRBJ2-3, with D hard to call. Germline-derived CDR1 and CDR2 are SGHRS and YFSETQ. This CDR3 comprises 13 residues. Trimming stripped 0 bases from V and 7 bases from J, with 9 bases between.